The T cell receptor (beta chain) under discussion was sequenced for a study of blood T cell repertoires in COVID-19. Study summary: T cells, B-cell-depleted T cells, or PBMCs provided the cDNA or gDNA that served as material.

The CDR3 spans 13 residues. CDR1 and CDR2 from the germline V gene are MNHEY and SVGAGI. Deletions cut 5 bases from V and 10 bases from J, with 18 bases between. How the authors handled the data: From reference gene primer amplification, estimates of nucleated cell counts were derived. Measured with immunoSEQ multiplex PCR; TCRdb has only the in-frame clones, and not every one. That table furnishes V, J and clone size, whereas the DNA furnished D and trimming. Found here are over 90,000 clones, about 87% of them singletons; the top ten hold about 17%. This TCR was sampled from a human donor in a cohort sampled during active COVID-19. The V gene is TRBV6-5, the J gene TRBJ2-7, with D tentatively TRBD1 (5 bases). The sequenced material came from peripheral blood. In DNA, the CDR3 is TGTGCCAGCAGTCCCAGTGACAGTTCCGGCCAGTACTTC. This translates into CASSPSDSSGQYF.